Listed here are 27 T cell receptor beta chains from one sample, sequenced in a study of T cells in Graves' hyperthyroidism and ophthalmopathy. Amplified TCR beta CDR3 regions came from RNA transcripts. The HTBI set primed first-round TCR CDR3 RT-PCR. From the multiplex PCR reads, TCRdb called clonotypes with MiXCR, one entry per CDR3 protein. This sample has about 620,000 distinct CDR3 sequences, with roughly 15% found just once. The sequenced material came from blood. These receptors were obtained from a woman in her twenties or thirties with Graves' hyperthyroidism.

The chain carries TRBV13 and TRBJ1-1; D not resolved. Germline CDR1 PRHDT, CDR2 FYEKMQ (reference sequence). V was cut by 2 bases and J by 10 bases, with 8 bases left in between. The CDR3 is made up of 11 amino acids. CDR3 DNA sequence: TGTGCCAGCAGCTTAAAACCTGGAGCTTTCTTT. As protein: CASSLKPGAFF.

The genes are TRBV28 and TRBJ2-7, with 8 bases identical to TRBD2. Germline V gene sequence: CDR1 MDHEN, CDR2 SYDVKM. The V gene end was trimmed by 6 bases and the J gene end by 1 base; junction bases not matched to a gene: 17. This CDR3 region has 18 residues. This CDR3 reads CASSSTPLLSGSSYEQYF. The DNA of the CDR3 is TGTGCCAGCAGCTCCACCCCCCTTCTCAGCGGGAGTTCCTACGAGCAGTACTTC.

This clonotype occurred many times. In DNA form, the CDR3 reads TGTGCCAGCAGCTTCGGACAGGCTGAGACCCAGTACTTC. Its protein is CASSFGQAETQYF. The chain carries TRBV7-2 and TRBJ2-5; TRBD1 aligns across 7 bases. Germline-derived CDR1 and CDR2 are SGHTA and FQGNSA. This CDR3 has 13 amino acids. With 3 bases clipped from V and 5 bases from J, the junction kept 3 bases outside the gene matches. Full variable domain (missing parts from reference TRBV7-2 and TRBJ2-5): GAGVSQSPSNKVTEKGKDVELRCDPISGHTALYWYRQSLGQGLEFLIYFQGNSAPDKSGLPSDRFSAERTGGSVSTLTIQRTQQEDSAVYLCASSFGQAETQYFGPGTRLLVL.

This chain links TRBV6-1 with TRBJ2-1, with no clear D. This CDR3 comprises 11 residues. The germline V gene has CDR1 MNHNS and CDR2 SASEGT. V was trimmed by 8 bases and J by 3 bases, leaving 5 bases between them. CDR3 in amino acids: CASRRYNEQFF. The CDR3 region has the DNA TGTGCCAGCCGTCGCTACAATGAGCAGTTCTTC.

This clonotype was seen at least ten times. The chain employs TRBV29-1 and TRBJ2-1, with TRBD2 identical over 8 bases. V trimming: 4 bases; J trimming: 0 bases; junction bases outside the gene matches: 14. Germline V gives CDR1 SQVTM, CDR2 ANQGSEA. CDR3 length: 18 amino acids. CDR3 loop: CSVVRLAGFTSSYNEQFF. CDR3 sequence (DNA): TGCAGCGTTGTTCGCCTAGCGGGTTTCACCAGCTCCTACAATGAGCAGTTCTTC.

This clonotype was seen at least ten times. The chain has TRBV7-9 and TRBJ2-1, with 9 bases fitting TRBD2. Germline assignment: CDR1 SEHNR and CDR2 FQNEAQ (reference sequence). Trimming removed 11 bases from V and 4 bases from J; junction bases left unmatched: 15. The CDR3 runs to 16 residues. The CDR3, as DNA: TGTGCCGTGTCGCCGCTAAGCGGGAGGAGGTACAATGAGCAGTTCTTC. It encodes CAVSPLSGRRYNEQFF.

This clonotype came up many times. The chain joins TRBV7-2 to TRBJ1-6, with D possibly matching TRBD1 (6 bases). The V gene lost 4 bases and the J gene lost 10 bases, with 14 bases spanning the gap. Germline loops: CDR1 SGHTA, CDR2 FQGNSA. The CDR3 has 14 residues. DNA for the CDR3: TGTGCCAGCAGCTGGGGGCAGGGGTTCTCACCCCTCCACTTT. This gives the protein CASSWGQGFSPLHF.

The sample holds many counts of this clonotype. The rearrangement joins TRBV11-2 to TRBJ1-1; D gene unclear. The germline V and J ends were trimmed by 8 bases and 2 bases, with 12 bases remaining between them. Germline V gene data show CDR1 as SGHAT and CDR2 as FQNNGV. This CDR3 is built from 13 residues. The CDR3 region is CASLHTANTEAFF. CDR3 in DNA: TGTGCCAGCTTGCATACAGCAAACACTGAAGCTTTCTTT.

As to this clonotype: At one end the junction does not follow the germline gene, possibly because of a read error. This chain uses TRBV11-2 with TRBJ2-1; TRBD1 agrees at 8 bases. The CDR3 runs 14 residues. Germline V gene sequence: CDR1 SGHAT, CDR2 FQNNGV. The CDR3 sequence: CASSQPGQDNEQFF. CDR3 in DNA: TGCGCCAGCAGCCAACCGGGACAGGACAATGAGCAGTTCTTC.

The CDR3 DNA reads TGTGCCACCAGTTTACTTTACACCGGGGAGCTGTTTTTT. It codes for CATSLLYTGELFF. The chain joins TRBV15 to TRBJ2-2, with unresolved D. CDR3 length: 13 amino acids. Looked up from germline, CDR1 is LNHNV and CDR2 is YYDKDF (reference sequence). V lost 6 bases, J lost 3 bases, and 8 bases lay in between.

V gene TRBV20-1 combines with J gene TRBJ2-1; D is unresolved. From germline, CDR1 is DFQATT and CDR2 SNEGSKA (reference sequence). The V gene lost 3 bases and the J gene lost 3 bases, with 9 bases spanning the gap. This CDR3 contains 13 residues. CDR3 DNA: TGCAGTGCTAGGGCGTATCTCTACAATGAGCAGTTCTTC. Protein product: CSARAYLYNEQFF.

The sample holds a few counts of this clonotype. This rearrangement joins TRBV5-6 to TRBJ2-7, with D perhaps TRBD1 (7 bases). There are 15 residues in the CDR3. Germline values: CDR1 SGHDT, CDR2 YYEEEE. V was clipped by 4 bases and J by 7 bases, with 21 bases between them. The CDR3 bases are TGTGCCAGCAGCCGGTGGGCCAGGGGGGATGGTGAGCAGTACTTC. Its translation is CASSRWARGDGEQYF.

This clonotype was seen repeatedly, ten times or more. V is TRBV12-3 or TRBV12-4 and J is TRBJ2-5; D could derive from TRBD1 or TRBD2 (6 bases each). This CDR3 is built from 15 residues. The V end was cut by 7 bases, the J end by 5 bases, with 20 bases between. CDR3 sequence: CASKTSRGAGETQYF. The CDR3, as DNA: TGTGCCAGCAAGACTTCGAGGGGGGCGGGGGAGACCCAGTACTTC.

This clonotype has a handful of counts. At one end the junction does not follow the germline gene, possibly because of a read error. The chain links TRBV20-1 to TRBJ1-1, with D uncertain. The CDR3 extends over 12 amino acids. From germline, CDR1 is DFQATT and CDR2 SNEGSKA (reference sequence). The CDR3 loop reads CSARGPNTGAFF. The CDR3 nucleotides are TGCAGTGCTAGAGGGCCGAACACTGGAGCTTTCTTT.

The V gene is TRBV20-1, the J gene TRBJ2-3; TRBD2 matches 10 bases. Germline V gene sequence: CDR1 DFQATT, CDR2 SNEGSKA (reference sequence). V lost 0 bases and J lost 4; bases outside the gene matches: 7. The CDR3 extends over 16 amino acids. CDR3 coding DNA: TGCAGTGCTAGAGACCCAGCGGGAGGGTCCTCAGATACGCAGTATTTT. Translated, it gives CSARDPAGGSSDTQYF.

J is TRBJ2-7 and V is TRBV15, with TRBD2 matching 7 bases. Germline lookup yields CDR1 LNHNV and CDR2 YYDKDF (reference sequence). V was pared by 1 base and J by 3 bases, with 6 bases of the junction left unmatched. The CDR3 contains 15 residues. The chain's CDR3 is CATSRVFGGSYEQYF. For the CDR3, the DNA is TGTGCCACCAGCAGAGTATTCGGGGGGAGCTACGAGCAGTACTTC.

There are a few counts of this clonotype. Just one base apart from a much larger clone, this may be a read error. Here the CDR3 DNA reads TGTGCCGGCAGGGGTCGGACAGGCAAGCGGGAGGGCCGCTACAATGAGCAGTTCTTC. Its translation: CAGRGRTGKREGRYNEQFF. The chain joins TRBV6-1 to TRBJ2-1, with TRBD2 identical over 10 bases. Looked up from germline, CDR1 is MNHNS and CDR2 is SASEGT. This CDR3 is built from 19 residues.

The chain links TRBV5-1 to TRBJ2-5; possible D gene TRBD2, 5 bases. Trimming took 0 bases from V and 5 from J, leaving 8 bases between them. Per germline, CDR1 SGHRS and CDR2 YFSETQ. The CDR3 is 13 residues long. The DNA for the CDR3 is TGCGCCAGCAGCTTGGAGAGGGTGGAGACCCAGTACTTC. The encoded protein is CASSLERVETQYF.

There are many counts of this clonotype. This chain links TRBV7-2 with TRBJ1-1; maybe TRBD1 (6 bases). The CDR3 sequence is 14 residues long. V gave up 4 bases and J gave up 4 bases, with 13 bases separating them. Germline V gives CDR1 SGHTA, CDR2 FQGNSA. The CDR3, as DNA: TGTGCCAGCAGCTCCCAAACAGGGTTCACTGAAGCTTTCTTT. Its translation: CASSSQTGFTEAFF.

This clonotype has ten or more counts. The rearrangement links TRBV12-5 to TRBJ2-5, with 9 bases matching TRBD1. Trimming at V came to 4 bases and at J to 5 bases, leaving 8 bases not matched to a gene. CDR1 LGHNT and CDR2 FRNRAP come from the germline V gene. The CDR3 covers 15 residues. The CDR3 loop is CASGSGQGNGETQYF. The CDR3 DNA follows: TGTGCTAGTGGTTCGGGACAGGGTAATGGGGAGACCCAGTACTTC.

This clonotype showed up many times. A much larger clone is a single base away; this may be a read error. The chain couples TRBV28 to TRBJ2-1, with a possible D match to TRBD1 (6 bases). The CDR3 consists of 17 residues. Germline V gene lookup returns CDR1 MDHEN and CDR2 SYDVKM. V was clipped by 5 bases and J by 12 bases, with 29 bases between them. The CDR3 protein is CASSQPTGLFSYWGQFF. The CDR3 coding sequence is TGTGCCAGCAGTCAACCTACAGGGTTATTTTCGTACTGGGGGCAGTTCTTC. Using reference TRBV28 and TRBJ2-1 for the parts outside the CDR3, the full variable domain is DVKVTQSSRYLVKRTGEKVFLECVQDMDHENMFWYRQDPGLGLRLIYFSYDVKMKEKGDIPEGYSVSREKKERFSLILESASTNQTSMYLCASSQPTGLFSYWGQFFGPGTRLTVL.

This clonotype was picked up many times. V and J are TRBV7-2 and TRBJ2-7, with a tentative D call TRBD2 (5 bases). CDR1 SGHTA and CDR2 FQGNSA come from the germline V gene. Trimming shortened V by 7 bases and J by 3 bases, and 19 bases separated the two germline ends. CDR3 size: 15 residues. The CDR3 DNA is TGTGCCAGCACCCCGCTGGAGGCAACCTTCTACGAGCAGTACTTC. It yields the protein CASTPLEATFYEQYF.

CDR3 residues: CASSYMGQEEDEQFF. The CDR3, as DNA: TGTGCCAGCAGTTATATGGGACAGGAGGAGGATGAGCAGTTCTTC. This chain connects TRBV6-5 to TRBJ2-1; 8 nucleotides align to TRBD1. The germline CDR1 and CDR2 sequences are MNHEY and SVGAGI. CDR3 length equals 15 residues. V dropped 3 bases and J dropped 8; count of bases not matched to a gene: 9.

The sample holds many counts of this clonotype. V and J are TRBV7-2 and TRBJ1-1; 8 bases align to TRBD1. J gave up 5 bases and V 5 bases, and 7 bases lay outside the gene matches. Germline loops: CDR1 SGHTA, CDR2 FQGNSA. CDR3 length: 14 residues. The CDR3 region is CASSARQGWTEAFF. The DNA for the CDR3 is TGTGCCAGCAGCGCAAGACAGGGGTGGACTGAAGCTTTCTTT.

In its sample, this clonotype was seen a few times. V usage is TRBV6-1 and J usage is TRBJ2-4; D remains ambiguous. CDR3 size: 13 residues. V was shortened by 6 bases and J by 5 bases, with 11 bases between the two germline ends. Germline V gene sequence: CDR1 MNHNS, CDR2 SASEGT. This CDR3 is CASRIPPENIQYF. The CDR3 DNA is TGTGCCAGCAGGATCCCCCCTGAAAACATTCAGTACTTC.

The rearrangement links TRBV9 to TRBJ1-1; possibly TRBD1 for D (6 bases). Germline-derived CDR1 and CDR2 are SGDLS and YYNGEE. Trimming took 0 bases from V and 3 from J, leaving 12 bases between them. The CDR3 contains 15 residues. CDR3 bases: TGTGCCAGCAGCGTAGGAGAGGGGGAGCACACTGAAGCTTTCTTT. As protein: CASSVGEGEHTEAFF.

This clonotype is a singleton in its sample. The chain joins TRBV4-3 to TRBJ2-2; D is perhaps TRBD1 or TRBD2 (5 bases each). In germline, CDR1 is LGHNA, CDR2 YSLEER. V was shortened by 4 bases and J by 0 bases, with 12 bases between the two germline ends. The CDR3 sequence is 16 residues long. CDR3 amino acids: CASSPMGPTNTGELFF. DNA of the CDR3: TGCGCCAGCAGCCCCATGGGACCCACGAACACCGGGGAGCTGTTTTTT.